The present T cell receptor beta chain was sequenced within a study of blood T cell repertoires in COVID-19. About the research overall: Sources were T cells, B-cell-depleted T cells, or PBMCs; the material itself was cDNA or gDNA.

The CDR3 loop spans 14 amino acids. V was pared by 8 bases and J by 2 bases, with 7 bases of the junction left unmatched. The germline V gene has CDR1 MNHEY and CDR2 SMNVEV (reference sequence). The table came from immunoSEQ multiplex PCR; TCRdb's copy has only in-frame clones and leaves some out. The table includes tens of thousands of clones, less than 85% detected once. The source material was peripheral blood. The receptor's source is a human donor in a cohort sampled during active COVID-19. This chain uses TRBV27 with TRBJ2-7; 9 positions agree with TRBD2. CDR3 in amino acids: CASGTGGGAYEQYF. The CDR3, as DNA: TGTGCCAGCGGCACGGGCGGGGGGGCCTACGAGCAGTACTTC.